These 18 T cell receptor beta chains were all obtained from the same sample, sequenced in a study of beta chain features in type 1 diabetes. What was sequenced were expressed TCRB transcripts, since all of the isolated RNA had been reverse transcribed. Here immunoSEQ multiplex PCR was the method, and the copy in TCRdb shows in-frame clones only, minus some. The profile shows hundreds of thousands of clones, approximately 30% of them singletons. Sequencing was done on a sample of naive CD4+ T cells from blood. The receptor source for this set is a man aged 18 to 30 in good health.

The chain uses TRBV28 and TRBJ2-4; 7 bases line up with TRBD1. Germline CDR1 is MDHEN and CDR2 is SYDVKM. The V and J ends lost 7 bases and 0 bases, in that order; junction bases with no gene match: 9. The CDR3 length is 16 residues. CDR3 nucleotide sequence: TGTGCCAGCAACGAGGGGACAGCCGTAGCCAAAAACATTCAGTACTTC. This codes for CASNEGTAVAKNIQYF.

This rearrangement joins TRBV19 to TRBJ2-5; D is unresolved. The V gene lost 7 bases and the J gene lost 2 bases, with 17 bases spanning the gap. CDR3 length equals 15 residues. CDR1 LNHDA and CDR2 SQIVND come from the germline V gene (reference sequence). The DNA of the CDR3 is TGTGCCAGTACCTCCACCCTGGCGGCTCAAGAGACCCAGTACTTC. As protein: CASTSTLAAQETQYF.

This clone has just a few counts. V and J are TRBV25-1 and TRBJ2-3; D not resolved. V was trimmed by 3 bases and J by 0 bases, leaving 7 bases between them. CDR1 and CDR2 (germline): MGHDK, SYGVNS. There are 14 residues in the CDR3. Here the CDR3 DNA reads TGTGCCAGCAGTGATCCCGTTAGCACAGATACGCAGTATTTT. Translating it yields CASSDPVSTDTQYF.

V and J are TRBV15 and TRBJ2-5; TRBD2 agrees at 15 bases. This CDR3 has 19 residues. J gave up 5 bases and V 0 bases, and 10 bases lay outside the gene matches. The V gene's germline CDR1 is LNHNV and CDR2 YYDKDF (reference sequence). The CDR3 DNA reads TGTGCCACCAGCAGAGATCGGGGACTAGCGGGAGGTAAAGGGGAGACCCAGTACTTC. Its translation is CATSRDRGLAGGKGETQYF. The whole variable domain, filled in from reference TRBV15 and TRBJ2-5, reads DAMVIQNPRYQVTQFGKPVTLSCSQTLNHNVMYWYQQKSSQAPKLLFHYYDKDFNNEADTPDNFQSRRPNTSFCFLDIRSPGLGDTAMYLCATSRDRGLAGGKGETQYFGPGTRLLVL.

The chain joins TRBV6-5 to TRBJ2-7, with 10 bases matching TRBD2. The CDR3 sequence is 14 residues long. Trimming at V came to 6 bases and at J to 3 bases, leaving 5 bases not matched to a gene. In germline, CDR1 is MNHEY, CDR2 SVGAGI. The CDR3 loop is CASSLGLAIYEQYF. CDR3 coding DNA: TGTGCCAGCAGCCTGGGACTAGCGATCTACGAGCAGTACTTC.

The V gene is TRBV5-1, the J gene TRBJ1-1; D gene uncertain. Trimming pared 0 bases from V and 0 bases from J, leaving 6 bases between. The germline gives CDR1 SGHRS, CDR2 YFSETQ. The CDR3 runs to 14 residues. The CDR3 coding sequence is TGCGCCAGCAGCTTGGAATCGGTGAACACTGAAGCTTTCTTT. Amino acid sequence: CASSLESVNTEAFF.

The rearrangement joins TRBV2 to TRBJ2-1, with 7 bases that match TRBD1. Unmatched junction bases numbered 2, after V lost 8 bases and J lost 7 bases. The CDR3 length is 11 residues. CDR1 and CDR2 (germline): SNHLY, FYNNEI. The CDR3 spells CASGQVNEQFF. The DNA for the CDR3 is TGTGCCAGCGGACAGGTTAATGAGCAGTTCTTC.

This clone has a handful of counts. CDR3 sequence: CAWGRQGVGNYGYTF. In nucleotides, the CDR3 is TGTGCCTGGGGCAGACAGGGGGTTGGTAACTATGGCTACACCTTC. The V and J genes are TRBV30 and TRBJ1-2, with TRBD1 matching over 9 bases. Germline trimming cut 5 bases from V and 1 base from J; bases unmatched to any gene: 8. The CDR3 covers 15 residues. Germline CDR1 is GTSNPN and CDR2 is SVGIG (reference sequence). The full variable domain, rest sourced from reference TRBV30 and TRBJ1-2, is SQTIHQWPATLVQPVGSPLSLECTVEGTSNPNLYWYRQAAGRGLQLLFYSVGIGQISSEVPQNLSASRPQDRQFILSSKKLLLSDSGFYLCAWGRQGVGNYGYTFGSGTRLTVV.

The chain employs TRBV30 and TRBJ1-2, with a weak D call TRBD1 (5 bases). The CDR3 consists of 13 residues. CDR1 and CDR2 (germline): GTSNPN, SVGIG (reference sequence). Trimming took off 5 bases at V and 7 bases at J, with 17 bases between the two ends. The CDR3 region has the DNA TGTGCCTGGGGGACGGTTCTTCCCCCTGGCTACACCTTC. Protein sequence: CAWGTVLPPGYTF.

This clone was found a few times. The chain uses TRBV30 and TRBJ2-4; 8 nucleotides line up with TRBD1. The germline CDR1 and CDR2 sequences are GTSNPN and SVGIG (reference sequence). V shed 1 base and J 0 bases; nucleotides not matched to a gene: 5. This CDR3 contains 16 residues. The CDR3: CAWSGTGNLAKNIQYF. The CDR3 DNA reads as TGTGCCTGGAGTGGGACAGGGAACCTAGCCAAAAACATTCAGTACTTC. Variable domain in full (rest from reference TRBV30 and TRBJ2-4): SQTIHQWPATLVQPVGSPLSLECTVEGTSNPNLYWYRQAAGRGLQLLFYSVGIGQISSEVPQNLSASRPQDRQFILSSKKLLLSDSGFYLCAWSGTGNLAKNIQYFGAGTRLSVL.

The chain employs TRBV5-1 and TRBJ2-4, with 7 positions matching TRBD1. The trim removed 4 bases at V and 1 base at J, leaving 8 bases unmatched. Per germline, CDR1 SGHRS and CDR2 YFSETQ. CDR3 size: 16 residues. The CDR3 here is CASSRGLSLAKNIQYF. In DNA, the CDR3 is TGCGCCAGCAGCAGGGGGCTGAGTCTTGCCAAAAACATTCAGTACTTC.

CDR3 DNA sequence: TGCGCCAGCAGCCAAGTAGGACTAGGTAATGAGCAGTTCTTC. Protein product: CASSQVGLGNEQFF. The chain recombines TRBV4-1 with TRBJ2-1; 7 bases align to TRBD2. This CDR3 region has 14 residues. With V trimmed by 1 base and J by 7 bases, 4 bases remained unmatched. Germline V gene sequence: CDR1 MGHRA, CDR2 YSYEKL.

The chain joins TRBV5-1 to TRBJ2-7; no firm D call. Per the germline V gene, CDR1 is SGHRS and CDR2 is YFSETQ. Trimming removed 2 bases at V and 1 base at J, with 10 bases between. The CDR3 runs to 14 residues. The CDR3 coding sequence is TGCGCCAGCAGCTTCGTGACGGCTTCCTACGAGCAGTACTTC. It encodes CASSFVTASYEQYF.

This clone was recorded a few times. V usage is TRBV7-2 and J usage is TRBJ2-3, with unresolved D. CDR3 length: 13 amino acids. Trimming left V 1 base short and J 6 bases short, with 8 bases between. Germline V gene lookup returns CDR1 SGHTA and CDR2 FQGNSA. Here the CDR3 reads CASSLVARDTQYF. The CDR3 DNA sequence: TGTGCCAGCAGCTTAGTGGCTAGGGATACGCAGTATTTT.

This clone was seen only a few times. The chain is built from TRBV5-1 and TRBJ2-5, with 7 bases aligning to TRBD1. The CDR3 extends over 13 amino acids. Germline CDR1 is SGHRS and CDR2 is YFSETQ. Unmatched junction bases numbered 3, after V lost 4 bases and J lost 3 bases. The chain's CDR3 is CASSITGEETQYF. The CDR3 DNA sequence: TGCGCCAGCAGCATTACAGGGGAAGAGACCCAGTACTTC. Complete variable domain (other parts from reference TRBV5-1 and TRBJ2-5): KAGVTQTPRYLIKTRGQQVTLSCSPISGHRSVSWYQQTPGQGLQFLFEYFSETQRNKGNFPGRFSGRQFSNSRSEMNVSTLELGDSALYLCASSITGEETQYFGPGTRLLVL.

This chain links TRBV7-9 with TRBJ2-7; no firm D call. Germline values: CDR1 SEHNR, CDR2 FQNEAQ (reference sequence). Trimming removed 1 base at V and 2 bases at J, with 6 bases between. CDR3 size: 13 residues. In nucleotides, the CDR3 is TGTGCCAGCAGCTTAGACAGCCCCTACGAGCAGTACTTC. Translated, it gives CASSLDSPYEQYF.

V is TRBV9 and J is TRBJ2-1, with D possibly matching TRBD2 (6 bases). V was trimmed by 8 bases and J by 1 base, leaving 13 bases between them. This CDR3 has 14 amino acids. Germline loops: CDR1 SGDLS, CDR2 YYNGEE. CDR3 loop: CASAISGSYNEQFF. As DNA, the CDR3 is TGTGCCAGTGCGATTAGCGGATCCTACAATGAGCAGTTCTTC.

The chain carries TRBV10-3 and TRBJ2-1; 10 bases are a match to TRBD2. The junction had 2 bases not matched to a gene; V was cut back by 4 bases and J by 5 bases. The germline CDR1 and CDR2 sequences are ENHRY and SYGVKD. The CDR3 spans 14 residues. The CDR3 region has the DNA TGTGCCATCAGTGGACTAGCGGGCCACAATGAGCAGTTCTTC. Protein: CAISGLAGHNEQFF.